The 4 T cell receptor beta chains given below trace back to one sample, sequenced in a study of blood T cells in healthy people across ages. A J-beta primer mix and a sample-barcoded 5' primer were used in a second PCR of roughly 6 to 11 cycles. MiXCR, run by TCRdb on the 5' RACE reads, gives a single entry per CDR3 protein. This table holds over 1,500,000 distinct CDR3 sequences, about 39% found once. The specimen sequenced was blood. The receptors derive from a human donor in good health.

This clonotype was counted a single time. CDR3 nucleotide sequence: TGTGCCAGCAGCTTAGGCACTTTTGGTACGCAGTATTTT. Encoded protein: CASSLGTFGTQYF. V gene TRBV11-2 combines with J gene TRBJ2-3; D gene ambiguous. The V gene's germline CDR1 is SGHAT and CDR2 FQNNGV. CDR3 length: 13 amino acids. The V and J ends lost 1 base and 8 bases respectively, with 10 bases between them.

This chain uses TRBV11-2 with TRBJ2-1, with TRBD1 identical over 7 bases. Germline loops: CDR1 SGHAT, CDR2 FQNNGV. J lost 1 base, V lost 1 base, and 13 bases had no gene match. The CDR3 has 19 amino acids. This CDR3 reads CASSLARGTAKPSYNEQFF. In nucleotides, the CDR3 is TGTGCCAGCAGCTTAGCCCGTGGGACAGCTAAACCATCCTACAATGAGCAGTTCTTC. The full variable domain, completed using reference TRBV11-2 and TRBJ2-1, is EAGVAQSPRYKIIEKRQSVAFWCNPISGHATLYWYQQILGQGPKLLIQFQNNGVVDDSQLPKDRFSAERLKGVDSTLKIQPAKLEDSAVYLCASSLARGTAKPSYNEQFFGPGTRLTVL.

The rearrangement uses TRBV28 and TRBJ2-3; 7 nucleotides agree with TRBD2. Germline trimming cut 5 bases from V and 2 bases from J; bases unmatched to any gene: 10. Germline loops: CDR1 MDHEN, CDR2 SYDVKM. The CDR3 consists of 16 residues. CDR3 loop: CASSHGLADPTDTQYF. The CDR3, as DNA: TGTGCCAGCAGTCACGGTCTAGCGGACCCCACAGATACGCAGTATTTT.

This chain uses TRBV20-1 with TRBJ1-2; tentative D call: TRBD1 (5 bases). Germline lookup yields CDR1 DFQATT and CDR2 SNEGSKA (reference sequence). The CDR3 runs 16 residues. CDR3 in DNA: TGCAGCACCAAAGGGGTAGGGCAGGCCTTGTACTATGGCTACACCTTC. It codes for CSTKGVGQALYYGYTF.